A single sample is the source of the 5 T cell receptor beta chains below, sequenced in a study of blood T cells in healthy people across ages. PCR was performed a second time for about 6 to 12 cycles using a sample-barcoded 5' primer and a J-beta primer mix. TCRdb re-called the 5' RACE reads through MiXCR, storing one row per CDR3 protein. Counted here are 550,000 to 700,000 distinct CDR3 sequences, 27% occurring once; the ten biggest clones make up roughly 20%. Material: blood. Receptor source: a woman in her seventies in good health.

The chain has TRBV20-1 and TRBJ1-1; weak D call: TRBD1 (5 bases). The V end lost 4 bases, the J end lost 14 bases, and 20 bases lay between the germline ends. The length of the CDR3 is 12 residues. Per germline, CDR1 DFQATT and CDR2 SNEGSKA (reference sequence). In DNA form, the CDR3 reads TGCAGTGCTACCCCGACAGAGAAGGCTTTATTCTTT. Encoded protein: CSATPTEKALFF.

This chain joins TRBV10-3 and TRBJ2-1; 8 bases are shared with TRBD2. Germline V gives CDR1 ENHRY, CDR2 SYGVKD. The CDR3 spans 15 residues. Losses at the gene ends were 2 bases for V and 7 bases for J; bases not matched to a gene: 7. Here the CDR3 DNA reads TGTGCCATCAGTGAGACCGGGGGGGCTCATAATGAGCAGTTCTTC. This sequence encodes CAISETGGAHNEQFF.

This clonotype turned up a few times. The V gene is TRBV19, the J gene TRBJ1-2, with 7 bases fitting TRBD1. Germline lookup yields CDR1 LNHDA and CDR2 SQIVND (reference sequence). This CDR3 is 12 amino acids long. V shed 6 bases, J shed 7 bases, and the junction held 5 bases outside the gene matches. CDR3 DNA: TGTGCCAGTAGCAAGACAGGGTTTGGCTACACCTTC. It is translated as CASSKTGFGYTF.

This chain uses TRBV29-1 with TRBJ2-7; 9 bases are a match to TRBD1. The V and J ends lost 5 bases and 3 bases, in that order; junction bases with no gene match: 5. This CDR3 comprises 13 residues. The germline gives CDR1 SQVTM, CDR2 ANQGSEA. The CDR3 DNA follows: TGCAGCGTTTTACGACAGGGGGACTACGAGCAGTACTTC. Its translation is CSVLRQGDYEQYF.

This clonotype was picked up many times. The chain employs TRBV6-5 and TRBJ2-1; D remains unclear. Germline CDR1 and CDR2: MNHEY and SVGAGI. This CDR3 is built from 19 residues. V lost 0 bases and J 0 bases, leaving 18 bases between the germline ends. CDR3 sequence reads: CASSYSIVFATSSYNEQFF. The CDR3 DNA follows: TGTGCCAGCAGTTACTCGATCGTCTTCGCGACGAGCTCCTACAATGAGCAGTTCTTC.